This paragraph covers one T cell receptor (beta chain) sequence. The record originates from a study of radiation and T cells in renal cell carcinoma. Study information: Nephrectomy followed 15 Gy stereotactic body radiation by 4 weeks.

Some clones are missing from TCRdb's copy, which holds only in-frame ones; the method was immunoSEQ multiplex PCR. The repertoire has 95,000 to 150,000 clones, roughly 80% of them found once; the top ten carry around 3%. Time point given: baseline pretreatment blood. Treatment here: 15 Gy SBRT to primary tumor, nephrectomy 4 weeks later. Serial blood draws occurred at baseline and 2 and 4 weeks post-SBRT. The CDR3 sequence is 10 residues long. V lost 5 bases, J lost 6 bases, and 7 bases lay in between. Germline-derived CDR1 and CDR2 are DFQATT and SNEGSKA (reference sequence). The chain uses TRBV20-1 and TRBJ1-2; D is undetermined. The TCR comes from a woman in her sixties or seventies with renal cell carcinoma. The specimen comprised blood, sampled from a patient whose treatment included radiotherapy and nephrectomy. The CDR3 bases are TGCAGTGCTGGCCCCCATGGCTACACCTTC. Translation: CSAGPHGYTF.